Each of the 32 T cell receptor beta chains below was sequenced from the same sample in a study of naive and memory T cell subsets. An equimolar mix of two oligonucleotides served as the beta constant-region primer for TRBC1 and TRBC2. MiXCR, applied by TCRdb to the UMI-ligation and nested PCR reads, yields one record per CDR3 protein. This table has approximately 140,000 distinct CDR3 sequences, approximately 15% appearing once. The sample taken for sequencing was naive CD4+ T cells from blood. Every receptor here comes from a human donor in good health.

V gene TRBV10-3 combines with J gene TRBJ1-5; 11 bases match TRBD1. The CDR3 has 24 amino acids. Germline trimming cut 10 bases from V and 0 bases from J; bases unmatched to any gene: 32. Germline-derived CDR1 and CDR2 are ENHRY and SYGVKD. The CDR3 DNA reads TGTGCCAGCCCCCCCCCCGGACAGGGGGCGAAGATAGTTCCATCTCTTTATAGCAATCAGCCCCAGCATTTT. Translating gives CASPPPGQGAKIVPSLYSNQPQHF.

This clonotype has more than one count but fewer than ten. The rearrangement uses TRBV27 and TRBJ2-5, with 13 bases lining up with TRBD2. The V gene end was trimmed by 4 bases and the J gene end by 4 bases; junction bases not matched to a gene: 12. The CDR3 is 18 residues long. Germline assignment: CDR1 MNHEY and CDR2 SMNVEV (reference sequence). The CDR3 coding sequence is TGTGCCAGCAGTTCCCGAAGGACTAGCGGGAGTTCGGGAGAGACCCAGTACTTC. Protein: CASSSRRTSGSSGETQYF.

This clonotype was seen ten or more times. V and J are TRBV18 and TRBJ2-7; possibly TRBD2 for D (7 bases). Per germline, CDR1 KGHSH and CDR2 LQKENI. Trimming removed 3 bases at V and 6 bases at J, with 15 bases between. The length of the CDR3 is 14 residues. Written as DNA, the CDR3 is TGTGCCAGCTCACCGGAAGAGGGGGGGGGCGAGCAGTACTTC. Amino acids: CASSPEEGGGEQYF.

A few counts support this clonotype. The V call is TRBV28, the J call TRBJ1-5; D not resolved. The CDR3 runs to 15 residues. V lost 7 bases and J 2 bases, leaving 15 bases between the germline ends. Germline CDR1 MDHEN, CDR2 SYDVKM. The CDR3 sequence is CASNLPGFGNQPQHF. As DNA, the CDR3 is TGTGCCAGCAATCTCCCGGGTTTTGGCAATCAGCCCCAGCATTTT.

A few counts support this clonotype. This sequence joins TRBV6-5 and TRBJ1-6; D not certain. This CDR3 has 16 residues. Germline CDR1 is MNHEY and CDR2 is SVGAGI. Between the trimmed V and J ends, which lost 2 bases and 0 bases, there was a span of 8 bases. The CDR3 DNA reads TGTGCCAGCAGTTACGGCGGTAGCTCCTATAATTCACCCCTCCACTTT. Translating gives CASSYGGSSYNSPLHF.

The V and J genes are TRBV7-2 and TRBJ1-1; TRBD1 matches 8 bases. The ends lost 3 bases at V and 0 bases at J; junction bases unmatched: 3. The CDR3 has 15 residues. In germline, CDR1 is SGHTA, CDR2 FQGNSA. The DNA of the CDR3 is TGTGCCAGCAGCTTCCAACAGGGGGTGAACACTGAAGCTTTCTTT. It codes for CASSFQQGVNTEAFF.

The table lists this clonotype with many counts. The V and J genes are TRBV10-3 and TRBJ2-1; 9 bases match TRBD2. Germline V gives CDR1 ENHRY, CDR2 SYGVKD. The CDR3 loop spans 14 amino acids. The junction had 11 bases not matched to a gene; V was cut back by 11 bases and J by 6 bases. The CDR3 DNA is TGTGCCGCTTCCCCGGGACTAGCAATCAATGAGCAGTTCTTC. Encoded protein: CAASPGLAINEQFF.

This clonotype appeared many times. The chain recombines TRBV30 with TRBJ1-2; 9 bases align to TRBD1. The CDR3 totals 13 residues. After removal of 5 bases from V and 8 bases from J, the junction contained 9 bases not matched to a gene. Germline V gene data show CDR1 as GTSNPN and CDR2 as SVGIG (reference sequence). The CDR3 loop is CAWADRGGKGYTF. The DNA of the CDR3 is TGTGCCTGGGCGGACAGGGGCGGAAAGGGCTACACCTTC. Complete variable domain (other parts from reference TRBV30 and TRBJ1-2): SQTIHQWPATLVQPVGSPLSLECTVEGTSNPNLYWYRQAAGRGLQLLFYSVGIGQISSEVPQNLSASRPQDRQFILSSKKLLLSDSGFYLCAWADRGGKGYTFGSGTRLTVV.

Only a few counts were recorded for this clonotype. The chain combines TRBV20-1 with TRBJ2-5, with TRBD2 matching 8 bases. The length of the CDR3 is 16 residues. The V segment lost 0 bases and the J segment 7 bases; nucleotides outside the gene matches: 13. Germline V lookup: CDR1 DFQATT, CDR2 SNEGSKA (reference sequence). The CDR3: CSARDNTGTTSGTQYF. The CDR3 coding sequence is TGCAGTGCTAGAGATAACACAGGGACAACTAGCGGGACCCAGTACTTC.

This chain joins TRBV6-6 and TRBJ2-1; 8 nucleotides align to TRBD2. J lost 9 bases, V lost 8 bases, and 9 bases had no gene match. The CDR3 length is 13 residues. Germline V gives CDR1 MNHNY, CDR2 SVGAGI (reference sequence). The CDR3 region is CASVGSGASEQFF. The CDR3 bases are TGTGCCAGCGTCGGTAGCGGGGCCTCTGAGCAGTTCTTC.

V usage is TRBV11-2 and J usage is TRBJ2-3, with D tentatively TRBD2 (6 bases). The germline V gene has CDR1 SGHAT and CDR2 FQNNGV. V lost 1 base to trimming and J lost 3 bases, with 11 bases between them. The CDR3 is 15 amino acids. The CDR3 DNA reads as TGTGCCAGCAGCTTAGTCTCCGGGGGAACAGATACGCAGTATTTT. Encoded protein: CASSLVSGGTDTQYF.

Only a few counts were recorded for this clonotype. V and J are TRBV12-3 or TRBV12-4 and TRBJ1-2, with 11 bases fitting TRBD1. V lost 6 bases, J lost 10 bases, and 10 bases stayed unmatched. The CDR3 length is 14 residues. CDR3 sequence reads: CASSLTGTGGYYTF. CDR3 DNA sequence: TGTGCCAGCAGCCTCACCGGGACAGGGGGTTACTACACCTTC.

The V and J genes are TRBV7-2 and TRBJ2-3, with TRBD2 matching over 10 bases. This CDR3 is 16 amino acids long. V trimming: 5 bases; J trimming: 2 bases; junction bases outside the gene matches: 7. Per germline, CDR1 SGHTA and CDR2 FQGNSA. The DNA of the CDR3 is TGTGCCAGCAGCGACGAACTAGCGGGACCCACAGATACGCAGTATTTT. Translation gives CASSDELAGPTDTQYF.

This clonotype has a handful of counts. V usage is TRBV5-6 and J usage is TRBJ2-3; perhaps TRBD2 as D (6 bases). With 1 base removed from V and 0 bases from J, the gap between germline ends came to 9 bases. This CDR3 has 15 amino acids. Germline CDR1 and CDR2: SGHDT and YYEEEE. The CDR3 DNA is TGTGCCAGCAGCTTGAATAGCGGCAGCACAGATACGCAGTATTTT. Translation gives CASSLNSGSTDTQYF. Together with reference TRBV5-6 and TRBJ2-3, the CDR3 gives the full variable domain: DAGVTQSPTHLIKTRGQQVTLRCSPKSGHDTVSWYQQALGQGPQFIFQYYEEEERQRGNFPDRFSGHQFPNYSSELNVNALLLGDSALYLCASSLNSGSTDTQYFGPGTRLTVL.

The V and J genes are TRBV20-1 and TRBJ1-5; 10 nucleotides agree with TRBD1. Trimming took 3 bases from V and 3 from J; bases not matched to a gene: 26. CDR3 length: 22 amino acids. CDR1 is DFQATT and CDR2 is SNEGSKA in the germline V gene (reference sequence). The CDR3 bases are TGCAGTGCTAGTTCTCCCCGCTACCGGGACAGGGGACCAGGGGGATCCAATCAGCCCCAGCATTTT. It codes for CSASSPRYRDRGPGGSNQPQHF.

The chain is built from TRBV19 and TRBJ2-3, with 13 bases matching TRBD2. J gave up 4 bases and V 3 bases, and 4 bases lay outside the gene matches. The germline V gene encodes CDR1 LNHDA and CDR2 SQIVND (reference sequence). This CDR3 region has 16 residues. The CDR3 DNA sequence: TGTGCCAGTAGTATGGGGACTAGCGGGGAAGCAGATACGCAGTATTTT. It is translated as CASSMGTSGEADTQYF.

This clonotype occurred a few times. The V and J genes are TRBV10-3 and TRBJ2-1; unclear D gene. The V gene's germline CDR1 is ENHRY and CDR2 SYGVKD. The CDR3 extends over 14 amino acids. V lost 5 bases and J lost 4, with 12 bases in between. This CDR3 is CAISITFGYNEQFF. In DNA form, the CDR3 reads TGTGCCATCAGTATAACTTTTGGGTACAATGAGCAGTTCTTC.

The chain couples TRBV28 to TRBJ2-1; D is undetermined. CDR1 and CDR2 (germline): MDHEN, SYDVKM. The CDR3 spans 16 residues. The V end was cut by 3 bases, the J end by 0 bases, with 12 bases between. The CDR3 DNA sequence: TGTGCCAGCAGTTTTGGGTCGGAGAGCTCCTACAATGAGCAGTTCTTC. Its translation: CASSFGSESSYNEQFF.

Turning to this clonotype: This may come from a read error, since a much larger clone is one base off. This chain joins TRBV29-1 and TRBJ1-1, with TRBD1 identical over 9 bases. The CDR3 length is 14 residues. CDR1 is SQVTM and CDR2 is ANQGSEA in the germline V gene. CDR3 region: CNVDRTGVTTEAFF. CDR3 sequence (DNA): TGCAACGTTGACCGGACAGGGGTAACCACTGAAGCTTTCTTT.

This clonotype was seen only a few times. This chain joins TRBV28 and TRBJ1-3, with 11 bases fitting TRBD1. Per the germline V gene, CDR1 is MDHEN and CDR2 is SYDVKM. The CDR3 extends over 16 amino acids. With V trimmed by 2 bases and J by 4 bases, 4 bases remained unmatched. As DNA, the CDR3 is TGTGCCAGCAGTTTAACCGGACAGGGGGCAGGAAACACCATATATTTT. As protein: CASSLTGQGAGNTIYF.

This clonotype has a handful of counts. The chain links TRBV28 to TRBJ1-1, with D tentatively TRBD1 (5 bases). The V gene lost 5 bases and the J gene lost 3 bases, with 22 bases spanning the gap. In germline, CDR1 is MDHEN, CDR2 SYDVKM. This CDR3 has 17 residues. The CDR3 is CASSLSGARTVDTEAFF. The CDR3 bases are TGTGCCAGCAGTCTAAGCGGGGCCAGAACCGTAGACACTGAAGCTTTCTTT.

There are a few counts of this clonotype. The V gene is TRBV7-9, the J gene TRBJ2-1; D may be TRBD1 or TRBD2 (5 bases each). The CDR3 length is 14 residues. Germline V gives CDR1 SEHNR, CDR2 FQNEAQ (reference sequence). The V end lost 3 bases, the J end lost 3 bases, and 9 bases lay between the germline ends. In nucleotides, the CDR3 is TGTGCCAGCAGCTTCCGGGACGGCTACAATGAGCAGTTCTTC. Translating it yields CASSFRDGYNEQFF.

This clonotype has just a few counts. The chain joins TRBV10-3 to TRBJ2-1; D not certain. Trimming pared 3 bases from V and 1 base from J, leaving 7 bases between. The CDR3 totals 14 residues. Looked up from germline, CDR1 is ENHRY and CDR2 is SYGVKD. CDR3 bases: TGTGCCATCAGTGATCTCGGGTCCTACAATGAGCAGTTCTTC. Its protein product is CAISDLGSYNEQFF.

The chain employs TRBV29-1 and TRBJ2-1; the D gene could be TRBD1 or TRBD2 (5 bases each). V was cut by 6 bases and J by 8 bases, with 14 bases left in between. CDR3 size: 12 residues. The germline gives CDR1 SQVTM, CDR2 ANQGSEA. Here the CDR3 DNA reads TGCAGCGTAAGGCCCCAGGGAGATGAGCAGTTCTTC. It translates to CSVRPQGDEQFF.

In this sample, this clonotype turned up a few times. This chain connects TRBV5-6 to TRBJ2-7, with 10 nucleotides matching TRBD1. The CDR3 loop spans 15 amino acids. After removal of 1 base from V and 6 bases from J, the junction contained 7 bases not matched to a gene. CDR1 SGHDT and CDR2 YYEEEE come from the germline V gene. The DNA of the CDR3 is TGTGCCAGCAGCTTGTTGGGACAGGGGTTCGGCGAGCAGTACTTC. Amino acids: CASSLLGQGFGEQYF.

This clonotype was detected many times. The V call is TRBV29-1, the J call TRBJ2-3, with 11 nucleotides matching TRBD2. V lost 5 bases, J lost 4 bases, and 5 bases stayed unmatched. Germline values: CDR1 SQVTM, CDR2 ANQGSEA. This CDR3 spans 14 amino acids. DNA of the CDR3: TGCAGCGTTAAGCTAGCGGGAGGCCCAGATACGCAGTATTTT. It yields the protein CSVKLAGGPDTQYF.

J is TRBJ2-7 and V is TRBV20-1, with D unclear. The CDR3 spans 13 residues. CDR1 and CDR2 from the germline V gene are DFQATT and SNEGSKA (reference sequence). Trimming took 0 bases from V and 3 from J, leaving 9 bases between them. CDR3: CSAREAGSYEQYF. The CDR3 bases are TGCAGTGCTAGAGAGGCCGGCAGCTACGAGCAGTACTTC.

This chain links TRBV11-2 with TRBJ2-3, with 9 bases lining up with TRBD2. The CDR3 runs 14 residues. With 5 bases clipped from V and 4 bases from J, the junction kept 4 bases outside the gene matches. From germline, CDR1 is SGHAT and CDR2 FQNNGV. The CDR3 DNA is TGTGCCAGCAGCCATAGCGGGAGTGCAGATACGCAGTATTTT. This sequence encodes CASSHSGSADTQYF. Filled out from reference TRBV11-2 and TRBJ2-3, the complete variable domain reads EAGVAQSPRYKIIEKRQSVAFWCNPISGHATLYWYQQILGQGPKLLIQFQNNGVVDDSQLPKDRFSAERLKGVDSTLKIQPAKLEDSAVYLCASSHSGSADTQYFGPGTRLTVL.

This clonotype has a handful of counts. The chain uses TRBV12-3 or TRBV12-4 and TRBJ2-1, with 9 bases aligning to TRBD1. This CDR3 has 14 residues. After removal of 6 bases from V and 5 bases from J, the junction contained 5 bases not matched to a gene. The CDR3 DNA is TGTGCCAGCAGCCGCCGGGACAGGGACAATGAGCAGTTCTTC. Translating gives CASSRRDRDNEQFF.

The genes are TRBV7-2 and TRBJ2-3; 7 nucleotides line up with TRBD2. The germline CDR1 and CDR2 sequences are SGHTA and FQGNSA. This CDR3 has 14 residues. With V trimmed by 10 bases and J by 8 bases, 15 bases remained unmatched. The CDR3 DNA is TGTGCCACCGTACTAGCGCCCTCGGGAGGTACGCAGTATTTT. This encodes CATVLAPSGGTQYF.

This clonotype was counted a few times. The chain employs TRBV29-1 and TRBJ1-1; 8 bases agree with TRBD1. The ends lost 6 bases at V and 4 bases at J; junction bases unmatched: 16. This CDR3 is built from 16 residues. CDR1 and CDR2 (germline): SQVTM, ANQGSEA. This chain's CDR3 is CSVPGQGAAFGTEAFF. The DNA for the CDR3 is TGCAGCGTCCCGGGGCAGGGGGCGGCTTTTGGCACTGAAGCTTTCTTT.

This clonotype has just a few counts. CDR3: CSASDRFSGGQETQYF. The CDR3 DNA reads as TGCAGTGCTAGCGACAGGTTTAGCGGGGGGCAAGAGACCCAGTACTTC. The rearrangement uses TRBV20-1 and TRBJ2-5; 10 bases match TRBD2. The V gene's germline CDR1 is DFQATT and CDR2 SNEGSKA (reference sequence). V dropped 3 bases and J dropped 2; count of bases not matched to a gene: 9. The CDR3 runs 16 residues.